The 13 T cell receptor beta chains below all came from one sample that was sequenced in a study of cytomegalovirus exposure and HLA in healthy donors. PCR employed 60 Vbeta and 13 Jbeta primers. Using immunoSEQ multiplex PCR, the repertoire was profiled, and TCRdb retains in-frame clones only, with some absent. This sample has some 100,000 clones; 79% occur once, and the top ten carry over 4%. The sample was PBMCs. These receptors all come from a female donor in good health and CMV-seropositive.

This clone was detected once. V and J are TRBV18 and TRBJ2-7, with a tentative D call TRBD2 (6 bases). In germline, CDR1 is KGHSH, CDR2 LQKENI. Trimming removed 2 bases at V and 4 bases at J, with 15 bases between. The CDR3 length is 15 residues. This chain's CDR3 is CASSPSPGVGYEQYF. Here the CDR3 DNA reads TGTGCCAGCTCACCATCCCCGGGGGTAGGGTACGAGCAGTACTTC.

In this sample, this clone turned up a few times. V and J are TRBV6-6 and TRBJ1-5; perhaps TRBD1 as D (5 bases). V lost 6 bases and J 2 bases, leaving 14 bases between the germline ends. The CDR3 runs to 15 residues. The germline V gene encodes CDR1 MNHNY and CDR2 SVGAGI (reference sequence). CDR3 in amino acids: CASREQVGGNQPQHF. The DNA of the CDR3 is TGTGCCAGCAGGGAACAGGTTGGGGGCAATCAGCCCCAGCATTTT.

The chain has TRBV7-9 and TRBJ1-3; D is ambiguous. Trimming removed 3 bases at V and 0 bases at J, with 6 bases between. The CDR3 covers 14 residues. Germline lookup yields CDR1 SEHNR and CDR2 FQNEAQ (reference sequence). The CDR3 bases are TGTGCCAGCAGCTTCGACACCTCTGGAAACACCATATATTTT. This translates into CASSFDTSGNTIYF.

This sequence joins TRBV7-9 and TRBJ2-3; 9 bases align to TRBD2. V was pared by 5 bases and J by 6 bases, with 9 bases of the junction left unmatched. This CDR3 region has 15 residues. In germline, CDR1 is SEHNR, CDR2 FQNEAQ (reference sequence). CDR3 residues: CASSRTSESGDTQYF. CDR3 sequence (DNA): TGTGCCAGCAGCCGGACTAGCGAGTCGGGGGATACGCAGTATTTT.

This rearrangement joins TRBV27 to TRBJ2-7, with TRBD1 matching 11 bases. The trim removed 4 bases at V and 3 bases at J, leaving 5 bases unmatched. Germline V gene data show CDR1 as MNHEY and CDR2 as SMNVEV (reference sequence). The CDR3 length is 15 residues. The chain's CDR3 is CASSSLGTGGYEQYF. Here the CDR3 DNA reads TGTGCCAGCAGTTCTCTCGGGACAGGGGGCTACGAGCAGTACTTC.

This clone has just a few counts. CDR3 nucleotide sequence: TGTGCCAGCAGTTCCCCGAGGGGGACAGGGGGCCACGAGCAGTACTTC. It specifies CASSSPRGTGGHEQYF. The V call is TRBV25-1, the J call TRBJ2-7; the match to TRBD1 covers 12 bases. Per the germline V gene, CDR1 is MGHDK and CDR2 is SYGVNS. J gave up 5 bases and V 5 bases, and 10 bases lay outside the gene matches. The CDR3 length is 16 residues.

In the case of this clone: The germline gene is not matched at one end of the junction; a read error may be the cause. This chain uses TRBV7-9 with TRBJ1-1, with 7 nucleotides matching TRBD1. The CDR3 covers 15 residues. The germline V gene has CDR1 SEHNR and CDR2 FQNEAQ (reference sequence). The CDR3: CSSSLVSGTANEAFF. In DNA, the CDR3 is TGTTCCAGCAGCTTAGTCTCCGGGACAGCTAACGAAGCTTTCTTT.

The CDR3 is CASSGSRDRFRSEQYF. The CDR3 coding sequence is TGCGCCAGCAGTGGTAGCCGGGACAGGTTTCGCTCCGAGCAGTACTTC. This chain connects TRBV10-1 to TRBJ2-7; 8 positions match TRBD1. Germline CDR1 reads WNHNN; CDR2 reads SYGVQD (reference sequence). This CDR3 region has 16 residues. The V gene end was trimmed by 4 bases and the J gene end by 6 bases; junction bases not matched to a gene: 14.

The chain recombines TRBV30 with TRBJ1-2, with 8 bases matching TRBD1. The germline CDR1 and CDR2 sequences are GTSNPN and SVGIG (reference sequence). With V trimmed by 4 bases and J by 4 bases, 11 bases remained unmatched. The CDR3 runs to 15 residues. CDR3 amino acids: CAWTPLPDRAYGYTF. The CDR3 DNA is TGTGCCTGGACCCCTTTACCGGACAGGGCCTATGGCTACACCTTC.

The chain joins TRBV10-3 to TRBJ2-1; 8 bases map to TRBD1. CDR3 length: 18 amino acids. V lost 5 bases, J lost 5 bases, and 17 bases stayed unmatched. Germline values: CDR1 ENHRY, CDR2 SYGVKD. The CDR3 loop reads CAISQILRGQGSHNEQFF. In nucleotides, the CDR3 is TGTGCCATCAGTCAGATATTACGCGGACAGGGTTCTCACAATGAGCAGTTCTTC.

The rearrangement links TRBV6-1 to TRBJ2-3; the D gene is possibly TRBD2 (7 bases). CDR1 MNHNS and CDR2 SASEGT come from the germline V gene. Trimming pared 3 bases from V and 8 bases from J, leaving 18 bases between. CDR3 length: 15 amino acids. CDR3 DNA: TGTGCCAGCAGTGACCAGGGGAGGGGTTGGATTACGCAGTATTTT. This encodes CASSDQGRGWITQYF.

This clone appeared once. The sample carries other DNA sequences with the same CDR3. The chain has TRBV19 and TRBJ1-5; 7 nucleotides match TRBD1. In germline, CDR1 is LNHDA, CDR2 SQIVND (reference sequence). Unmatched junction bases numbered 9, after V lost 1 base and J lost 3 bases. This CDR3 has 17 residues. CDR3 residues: CASSIVGRGSSNQPQHF. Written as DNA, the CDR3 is TGTGCCAGTAGTATAGTGGGCAGGGGGTCTTCCAATCAGCCCCAGCATTTT.

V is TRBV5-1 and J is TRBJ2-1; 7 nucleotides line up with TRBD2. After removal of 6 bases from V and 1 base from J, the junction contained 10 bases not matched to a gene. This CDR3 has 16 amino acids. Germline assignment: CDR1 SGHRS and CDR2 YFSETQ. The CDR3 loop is CASNRGTGGSYNEQFF. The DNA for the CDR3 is TGCGCCAGCAACCGGGGGACGGGAGGATCCTACAATGAGCAGTTCTTC.